This entry concerns a single TCR beta chain. Its cognate antigen is unknown. This sample is drawn from a study of cytomegalovirus exposure and HLA in healthy donors. Study-level results: Cytomegalovirus-associated TCR beta chains were listed, numbering around 150.

V gave up 0 bases and J gave up 6 bases, with 12 bases separating them. The CDR3 covers 14 residues. Per the germline V gene, CDR1 is MNHEY and CDR2 is SVGAGI. Assay used: immunoSEQ multiplex PCR; TCRdb lists only in-frame clones, some missing. The data show 82,000 or so clones, roughly 93% seen once. This chain joins TRBV6-5 and TRBJ2-7, with a weak D call TRBD2 (7 bases). The TCR was taken from a man aged 18 to 30 in good health and CMV-seronegative. Material: PBMCs. The CDR3 nucleotides are TGTGCCAGCAGTTACTCCCGCGGGGGCAGCGAGCAGTACTTC. Translation: CASSYSRGGSEQYF.